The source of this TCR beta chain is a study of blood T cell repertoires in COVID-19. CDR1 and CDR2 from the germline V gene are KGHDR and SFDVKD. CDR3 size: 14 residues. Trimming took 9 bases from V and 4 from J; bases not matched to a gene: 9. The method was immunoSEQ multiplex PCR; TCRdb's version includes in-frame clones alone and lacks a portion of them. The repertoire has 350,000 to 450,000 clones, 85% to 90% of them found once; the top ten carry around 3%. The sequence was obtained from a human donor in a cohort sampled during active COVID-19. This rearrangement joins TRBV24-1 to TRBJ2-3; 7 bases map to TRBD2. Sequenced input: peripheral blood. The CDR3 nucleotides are TGTGCCACCTCCTACTTCGGACTAGCAGATACGCAGTATTTT. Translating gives CATSYFGLADTQYF.